The present TCR beta chain was sequenced within a study of draining lymph node invasion in breast cancer (dated by TCRdb to 2019 to 2021). About the investigation overall: Metastasis in lymph nodes was diagnosed using histology and cytokeratin immunohistochemistry and was confirmed with EpCAM/CD45 flow cytometry. Each patient contributed matched non-invaded and tumor-invaded tumor-draining lymph nodes plus the primary tumor, profiled for both Treg and Tconv subsets. The separate targeted TCR sequencing covered lymph nodes from about 5 patients, with primary tumors sequenced for three of those patients. In a separate targeted assay, bulk TCR-beta CDR3 sequencing compared sorted memory regulatory T cells and memory conventional CD4 T cells across breast cancer tissues. The paper as a whole reports these results and caveats: TCRs shared between Treg and Tconv subsets were regarded as suggestive, but not proof, of a common clonal origin. Per tissue, roughly 14-25% of Treg TCRs were found to be shared with Tconvs, and this sharing was interpreted as suggesting peripheral Treg induction. The tumor top-100 clone tracking analysis was possible in only a couple of patients. Data could not resolve whether Treg conversion occurred in a given organ or whether converted Tregs recirculated between nodes and tumor. According to the targeted TCR-seq data, Tregs appeared to be more clonally expanded than Tconvs in every tissue, and both subsets had lower diversity in tumor than in lymph nodes. Some of the top 100 tumor clones were detected in invaded and non-invaded nodes, and this detection was taken to suggest recirculation between tumor and draining nodes.

To prepare the library, bulk RNA-seq was applied. Sequencing instrument: Illumina HiSeq 2500. From the authors' description of their analysis: For the separate targeted TCR-seq dataset, MiXCR version 2.1.5 with default parameters extracted and quantified CDR3 sequences from raw reads. Each TCR-beta clone in the separate targeted TCR-seq dataset was defined by the V gene, J gene and CDR3 sequence taken together. The separate targeted TCR-seq dataset was filtered by first dropping clones with fewer than three counts and then keeping only the 90% most strongly expressed clones in each sample. The separate targeted TCR-seq dataset calculated Treg-Tconv overlap for each tissue as the number of shared clones divided by the total number of Treg clones, multiplied by 100. TCRdb passed the public sequencing reads through fastp at Q25 and MiXCR, retaining productive beta sequences. Rows with one shared CDR3 protein collapse into an entry with the most common genes and DNA. The V and J calls shown here were made by TCRdb, not taken from the authors' results. For this sample there are about 2,600 distinct CDR3 sequences; 70% appear just once. The top ten clones comprise 7.8% of the sample.

As regards this clonotype: No antigen is known for it. No much larger clone is present one base from it, and per-base qualities are unavailable.

CD4+ CD45RA- CD25high cells were sorted as memory regulatory T cells. Each tumor-draining lymph node was classified as non-invaded if metastatic tumor cells were absent and as invaded if metastatic tumor cells were present. T cells were pre-enriched with a Miltenyi Pan T Cell isolation kit before staining and sorting. Immunohistochemistry for estrogen receptor, progesterone receptor, HER2 and Ki-67 was used to characterize the primary tumors. Within a few hours after surgery, fresh surgical tissue was processed by cutting the tissue into small fragments. The tissue fragments were digested enzymatically for approximately 19 minutes with Liberase TL plus DNase and were then passed through a 40-micrometer strainer. After DAPI live/dead staining, sorting was performed on a BD FACS Aria II with 98-99% purity. Sorted cells were lysed in TCL buffer, and RNA was purified with a Norgen Single Cell RNA purification kit including DNase treatment.

V sheds 0 bases and J sheds 3 bases, leaving 9 bases between their ends. Its CDR3 holds 14 amino acids, cysteine through phenylalanine. Of all the DNA, just the CDR3 is kept, 42 bases in frame from base 1. Looking up the germline V gene yields CDR1 SGHRS and CDR2 YFSETQ. Sample: sorted memory Tregs from a lymph node. The cell subset or site label for this specimen denotes: CD45RA-negative sorted CD4+ T cells (memory Tconv or effector/memory Treg). The clonotype was recovered from a female donor with luminal breast cancer. The rearranged chain carries TRBV5-1 and TRBJ1-1; the D gene cannot be named for sure. The bases read TGCGCCAGCAGCTTGGACAGCCCCTACACTGAAGCTTTCTTT. This translates into CASSLDSPYTEAFF.